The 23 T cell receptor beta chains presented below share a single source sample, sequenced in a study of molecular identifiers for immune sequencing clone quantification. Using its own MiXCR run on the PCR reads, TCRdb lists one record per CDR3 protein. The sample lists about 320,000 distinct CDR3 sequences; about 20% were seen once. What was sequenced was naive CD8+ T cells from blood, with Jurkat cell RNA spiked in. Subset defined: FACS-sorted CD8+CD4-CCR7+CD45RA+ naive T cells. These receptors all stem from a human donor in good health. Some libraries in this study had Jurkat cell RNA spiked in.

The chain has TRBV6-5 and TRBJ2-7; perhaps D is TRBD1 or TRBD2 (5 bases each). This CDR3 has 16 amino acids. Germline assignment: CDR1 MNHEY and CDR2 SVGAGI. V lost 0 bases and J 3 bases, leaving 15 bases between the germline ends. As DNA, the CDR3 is TGTGCCAGCAGTTACTCGAGATCCCCAGGGAGCTACGAGCAGTACTTC. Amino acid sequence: CASSYSRSPGSYEQYF.

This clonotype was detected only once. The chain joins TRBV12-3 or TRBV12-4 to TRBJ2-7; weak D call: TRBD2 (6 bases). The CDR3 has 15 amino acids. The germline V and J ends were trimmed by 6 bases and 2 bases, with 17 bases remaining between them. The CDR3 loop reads CASSPGPGVPYEQYF. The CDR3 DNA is TGTGCCAGCAGCCCGGGACCGGGGGTGCCCTACGAGCAGTACTTC.

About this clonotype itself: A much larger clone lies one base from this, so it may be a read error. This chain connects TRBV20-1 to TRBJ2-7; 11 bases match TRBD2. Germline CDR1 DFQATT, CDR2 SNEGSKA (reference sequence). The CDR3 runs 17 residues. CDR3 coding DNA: TGCAGTGCTAGTTGGGCCTCTAGCGGGGGGTCCTCCTACAAGCAGTACTTC. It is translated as CSASWASSGGSSYKQYF.

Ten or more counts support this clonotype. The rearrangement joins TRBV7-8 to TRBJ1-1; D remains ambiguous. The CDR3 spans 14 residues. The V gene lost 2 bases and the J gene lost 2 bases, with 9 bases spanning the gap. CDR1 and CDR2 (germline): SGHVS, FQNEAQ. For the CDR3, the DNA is TGTGCCAGCAGCTTAAGGAAACAAAACACTGAAGCTTTCTTT. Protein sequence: CASSLRKQNTEAFF. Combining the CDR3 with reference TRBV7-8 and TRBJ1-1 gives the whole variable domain GAGVSQSPRYKVAKRGQDVALRCDPISGHVSLFWYQQALGQGPEFLTYFQNEAQLDKSGLPSDRFFAERPEGSVSTLKIQRTQQEDSAVYLCASSLRKQNTEAFFGQGTRLTVV.

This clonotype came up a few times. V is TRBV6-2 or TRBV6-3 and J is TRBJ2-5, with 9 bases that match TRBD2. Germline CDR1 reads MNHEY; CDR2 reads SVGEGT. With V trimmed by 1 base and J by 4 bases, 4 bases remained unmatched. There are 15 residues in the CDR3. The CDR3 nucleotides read TGTGCCAGCAGTTACTACAGCGGGAGGCTAGAGACCCAGTACTTC. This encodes CASSYYSGRLETQYF.

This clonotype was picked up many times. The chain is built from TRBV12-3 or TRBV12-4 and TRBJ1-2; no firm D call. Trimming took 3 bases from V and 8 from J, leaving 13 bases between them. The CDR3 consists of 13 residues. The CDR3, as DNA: TGTGCCAGCAGTTTGGTCGGTCACTGGGGCTACACCTTC. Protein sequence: CASSLVGHWGYTF.

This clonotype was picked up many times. CDR3: CASTLIAGGVADTQYF. The DNA of the CDR3 is TGTGCCAGCACCCTAATAGCGGGAGGGGTGGCAGATACGCAGTATTTT. The V gene is TRBV7-2, the J gene TRBJ2-3; 11 bases fit TRBD2. The CDR3 totals 16 residues. CDR1 SGHTA and CDR2 FQGNSA come from the germline V gene. The ends lost 7 bases at V and 4 bases at J; junction bases unmatched: 10.

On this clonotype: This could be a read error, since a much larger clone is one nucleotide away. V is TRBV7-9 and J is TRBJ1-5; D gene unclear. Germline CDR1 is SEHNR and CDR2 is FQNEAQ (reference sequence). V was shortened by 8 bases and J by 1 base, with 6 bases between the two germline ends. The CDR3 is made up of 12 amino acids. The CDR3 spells CASGESNQPQHF. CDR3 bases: TGTGCCAGCGGTGAAAGCAATCAGCCCCAGCATTTT.

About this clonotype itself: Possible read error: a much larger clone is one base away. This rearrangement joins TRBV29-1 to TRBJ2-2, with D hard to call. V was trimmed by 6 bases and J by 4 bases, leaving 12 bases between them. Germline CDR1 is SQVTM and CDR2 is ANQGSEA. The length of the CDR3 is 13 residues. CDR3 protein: CSVPLPSTGELFF. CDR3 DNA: TGCAGCGTCCCCCTCCCGAGCACCGGGGAGCTGTTTTTT.

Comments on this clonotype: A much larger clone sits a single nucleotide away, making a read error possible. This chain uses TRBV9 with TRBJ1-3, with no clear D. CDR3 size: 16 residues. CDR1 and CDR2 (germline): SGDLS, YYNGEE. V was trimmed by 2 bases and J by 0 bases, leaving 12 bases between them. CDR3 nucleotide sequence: TGTGCCAGCAGCGTGCCAGATGGTGTCTCTGGAAACACCATATATTTT. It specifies CASSVPDGVSGNTIYF.

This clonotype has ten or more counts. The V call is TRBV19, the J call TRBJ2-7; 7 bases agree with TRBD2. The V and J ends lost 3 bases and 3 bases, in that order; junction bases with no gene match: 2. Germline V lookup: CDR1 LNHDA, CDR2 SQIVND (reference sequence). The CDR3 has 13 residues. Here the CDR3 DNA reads TGTGCCAGTAGTATGCGGGGGTTCTACGAGCAGTACTTC. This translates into CASSMRGFYEQYF. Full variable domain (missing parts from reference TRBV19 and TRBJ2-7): DGGITQSPKYLFRKEGQNVTLSCEQNLNHDAMYWYRQDPGQGLRLIYYSQIVNDFQKGDIAEGYSVSREKKESFPLTVTSAQKNPTAFYLCASSMRGFYEQYFGPGTRLTVT.

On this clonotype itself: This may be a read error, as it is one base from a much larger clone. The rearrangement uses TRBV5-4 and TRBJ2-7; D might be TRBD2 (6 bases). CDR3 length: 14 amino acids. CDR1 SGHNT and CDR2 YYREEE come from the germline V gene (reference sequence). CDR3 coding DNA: TGTGCCAGCAGCTTGGATGTTAGCGGCTACGAGCATTACTTC. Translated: CASSLDVSGYEHYF.

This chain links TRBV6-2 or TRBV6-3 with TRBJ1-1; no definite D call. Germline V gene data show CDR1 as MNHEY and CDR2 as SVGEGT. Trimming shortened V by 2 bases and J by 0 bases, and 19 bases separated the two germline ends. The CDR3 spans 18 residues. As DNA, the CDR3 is TGTGCCAGCAGTTACCCTACATATACCCCCACCTTGAACACTGAAGCTTTCTTT. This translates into CASSYPTYTPTLNTEAFF.

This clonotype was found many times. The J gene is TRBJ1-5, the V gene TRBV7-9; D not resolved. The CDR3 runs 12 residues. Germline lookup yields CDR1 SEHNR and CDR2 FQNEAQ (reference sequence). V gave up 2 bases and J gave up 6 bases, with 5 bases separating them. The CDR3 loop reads CASSLFGQPQHF. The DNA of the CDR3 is TGTGCCAGCAGCTTATTCGGTCAGCCCCAGCATTTT.

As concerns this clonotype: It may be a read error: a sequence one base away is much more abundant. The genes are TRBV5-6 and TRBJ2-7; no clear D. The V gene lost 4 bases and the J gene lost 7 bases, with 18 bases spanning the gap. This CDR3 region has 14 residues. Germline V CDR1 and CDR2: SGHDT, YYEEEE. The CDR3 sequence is CASSPPMSYQEQYF. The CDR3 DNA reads TGTGCCAGCAGCCCTCCCATGTCATACCAGGAGCAGTACTTC.

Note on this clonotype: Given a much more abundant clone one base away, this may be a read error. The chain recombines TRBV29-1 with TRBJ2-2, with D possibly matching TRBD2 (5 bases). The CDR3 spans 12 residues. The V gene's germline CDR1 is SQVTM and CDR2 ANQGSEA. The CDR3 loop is CGVRTSTGELFF. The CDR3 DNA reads TGCGGCGTCAGGACTTCTACCGGGGAGCTGTTTTTT.

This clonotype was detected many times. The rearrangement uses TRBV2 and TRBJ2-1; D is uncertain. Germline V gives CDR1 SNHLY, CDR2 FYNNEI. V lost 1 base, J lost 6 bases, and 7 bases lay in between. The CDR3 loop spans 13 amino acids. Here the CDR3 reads CASSEDSPNEQFF. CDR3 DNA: TGTGCCAGCAGTGAAGATTCGCCCAATGAGCAGTTCTTC.

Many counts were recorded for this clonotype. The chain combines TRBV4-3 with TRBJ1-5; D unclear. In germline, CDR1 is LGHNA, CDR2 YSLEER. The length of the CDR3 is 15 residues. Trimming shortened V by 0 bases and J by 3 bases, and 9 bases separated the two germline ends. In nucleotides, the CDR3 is TGCGCCAGCAGCCAAGAATGGCAGGACAATCAGCCCCAGCATTTT. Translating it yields CASSQEWQDNQPQHF.

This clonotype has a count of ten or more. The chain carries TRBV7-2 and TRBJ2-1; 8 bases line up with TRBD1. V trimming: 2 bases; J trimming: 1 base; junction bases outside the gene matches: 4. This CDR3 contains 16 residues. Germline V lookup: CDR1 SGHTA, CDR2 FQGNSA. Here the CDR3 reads CASSLWGQESYNEQFF. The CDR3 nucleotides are TGTGCCAGCAGCTTATGGGGACAGGAGTCCTACAATGAGCAGTTCTTC. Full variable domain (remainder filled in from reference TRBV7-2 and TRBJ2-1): GAGVSQSPSNKVTEKGKDVELRCDPISGHTALYWYRQSLGQGLEFLIYFQGNSAPDKSGLPSDRFSAERTGGSVSTLTIQRTQQEDSAVYLCASSLWGQESYNEQFFGPGTRLTVL.

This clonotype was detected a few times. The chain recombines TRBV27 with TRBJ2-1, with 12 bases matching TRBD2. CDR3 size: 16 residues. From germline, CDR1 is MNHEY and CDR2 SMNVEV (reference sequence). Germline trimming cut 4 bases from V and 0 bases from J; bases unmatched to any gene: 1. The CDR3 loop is CASSSSGGGSYNEQFF. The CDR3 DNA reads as TGTGCCAGCAGTTCTAGCGGGGGGGGCTCCTACAATGAGCAGTTCTTC.

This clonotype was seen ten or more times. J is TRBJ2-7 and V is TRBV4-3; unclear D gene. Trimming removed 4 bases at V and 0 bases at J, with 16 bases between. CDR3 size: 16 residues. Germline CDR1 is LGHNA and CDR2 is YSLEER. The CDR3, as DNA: TGCGCCAGCAGCCTGTCTCGGACGCCAAGCTCCTACGAGCAGTACTTC. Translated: CASSLSRTPSSYEQYF.

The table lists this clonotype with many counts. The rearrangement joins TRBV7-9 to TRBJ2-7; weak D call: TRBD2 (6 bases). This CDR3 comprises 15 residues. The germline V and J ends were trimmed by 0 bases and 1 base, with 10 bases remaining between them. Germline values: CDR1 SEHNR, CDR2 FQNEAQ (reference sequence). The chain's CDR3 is CASSLAPGGSYEQYF. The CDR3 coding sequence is TGTGCCAGCAGCTTAGCGCCCGGGGGATCCTACGAGCAGTACTTC.

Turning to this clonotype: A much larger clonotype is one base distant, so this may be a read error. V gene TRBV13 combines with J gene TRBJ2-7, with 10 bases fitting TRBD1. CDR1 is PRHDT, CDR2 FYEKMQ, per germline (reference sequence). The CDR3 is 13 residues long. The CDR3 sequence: CASSLDRGHEKYF. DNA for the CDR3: TGTGCCAGCAGTTTAGACAGGGGGCACGAGAAGTACTTC.